What follows describes a single T cell receptor (beta chain). The antigen remains unidentified. Per germline, CDR1 MNHEY and CDR2 SMNVEV (reference sequence). The V and J ends lost 7 bases and 2 bases, in that order; junction bases with no gene match: 5. This CDR3 spans 14 amino acids. These donors, healthy bone marrow donors, were studied. The data were obtained in a study of cytomegalovirus exposure and HLA in healthy donors. Study results and limitations: Most observed TCR sequences were rare, whereas some public TCRs were detected in many donors. Three CMV-associated chains proved CMV antigen-specific in vitro. A later analysis linked a missense DCLRE1C variant to TCR beta V- and J-gene trimming.

PCR primers comprised 60 Vbeta and 13 Jbeta primers. Produced via immunoSEQ multiplex PCR; TCRdb's table is partial and in-frame only. The sample carries about 42,000 clones, roughly half recorded once. Sequencing was carried out using PBMCs. The sequence was obtained from a human donor in good health. The V and J genes are TRBV27 and TRBJ2-7; 10 bases fit TRBD2. CDR3 sequence (DNA): TGTGCCAGCACTCGGACTAGCGGAACCTACGAGCAGTACTTC. It specifies CASTRTSGTYEQYF.